This T cell receptor (beta chain) was profiled in a study of blood T cell repertoires in COVID-19. Looking at the study overall: From T cells, B-cell-depleted T cells, or PBMCs came the material, which was cDNA or gDNA.

The study recruited people aged about 18 to 90 years across 24 US areas. This clone was picked up a small number of times. The CDR3 has 15 residues. Trimming cost V 4 bases and J 0 bases, with 10 bases left between them. CDR1 and CDR2 (germline): SGHRS, YFSETQ. Per the study methods: How many nucleated cells were present was estimated from reference gene primer amplification. Profiled with immunoSEQ multiplex PCR; TCRdb holds only in-frame clones, not every one. V and J calls and clone size are copied from that table; D and trimming were computed from the DNA. Here the sample spans 170,000 or so clones, around 73% being singletons.

The sequence came from a woman aged 45 to 65 who had recovered from COVID-19. The gene calls are TRBV5-1 and TRBJ1-4; D not resolved. Input material: PBMCs or T cells enriched from blood (not recorded which). Here the CDR3 DNA reads TGCGCCAGCAGCATGACTCCGACAACTAATGAAAAACTGTTTTTT. This translates into CASSMTPTTNEKLFF.